These 29 T cell receptor beta chains share one sample of origin, sequenced in a study of blood T cells in healthy people across ages. Next came a second PCR, run for about 7 to 12 cycles, which used a sample-barcoded 5' primer along with a J-beta primer mix. TCRdb independently ran MiXCR on the 5' RACE reads; one entry per CDR3 protein. This sample has about 1.8 million distinct CDR3 sequences, with roughly 52% found just once. The sample consisted of blood. The receptors derive from a woman in her forties in good health.

V is TRBV20-1 and J is TRBJ2-3; 10 bases line up with TRBD2. Germline-derived CDR1 and CDR2 are DFQATT and SNEGSKA (reference sequence). CDR3 length equals 14 residues. Trimming removed 6 bases from V and 2 bases from J; junction bases left unmatched: 5. This CDR3 reads CSAGLAVHTDTQYF. CDR3 nucleotides: TGCAGTGCAGGACTAGCGGTTCACACAGATACGCAGTATTTT.

The chain carries TRBV6-2 or TRBV6-3 and TRBJ2-3, with D perhaps matching TRBD1 (5 bases). Germline CDR1 and CDR2: MNHEY and SVGEGT. Trimming took off 7 bases at V and 0 bases at J, with 11 bases between the two ends. The CDR3 has 14 residues. DNA for the CDR3: TGTGCCAGCACCGGACACTCCAGCACAGATACGCAGTATTTT. It codes for CASTGHSSTDTQYF.

The rearrangement joins TRBV2 to TRBJ2-7; D call uncertain. Trimming shortened V by 6 bases and J by 2 bases, and 17 bases separated the two germline ends. There are 15 residues in the CDR3. Germline V gives CDR1 SNHLY, CDR2 FYNNEI. CDR3 nucleotide sequence: TGTGCCAGCAGAGGCCAGCTTCAACTTGCCTACGAGCAGTACTTC. It codes for CASRGQLQLAYEQYF. Full variable domain (missing parts from reference TRBV2 and TRBJ2-7): EPEVTQTPSHQVTQMGQEVILRCVPISNHLYFYWYRQILGQKVEFLVSFYNNEISEKSEIFDDQFSVERPDGSNFTLKIRSTKLEDSAMYFCASRGQLQLAYEQYFGPGTRLTVT.

The CDR3 is CASSQAGPTIGTQYF. DNA of the CDR3: TGTGCCAGCAGCCAAGCGGGCCCGACAATTGGGACCCAGTACTTC. The chain employs TRBV4-2 and TRBJ2-5; D unresolved. Trimming left V 1 base short and J 7 bases short, with 16 bases between. The V gene's germline CDR1 is LGHNA and CDR2 YNFKEQ. The CDR3 has 15 amino acids.

This clonotype was counted a single time. The chain recombines TRBV6-5 with TRBJ2-6; D is unresolved. The CDR3 totals 16 residues. Trimming removed 0 bases at V and 4 bases at J, with 10 bases between. Germline V gene lookup returns CDR1 MNHEY and CDR2 SVGAGI. The CDR3 loop is CASSYSASPGANVLTF. CDR3 sequence (DNA): TGTGCCAGCAGTTACTCGGCCTCCCCCGGGGCCAACGTCCTGACTTTC.

The rearrangement uses TRBV6-2 or TRBV6-3 and TRBJ2-5, with TRBD1 matching over 9 bases. Trimming took 10 bases from V and 11 from J; bases not matched to a gene: 8. This CDR3 is 11 amino acids long. The germline V gene has CDR1 MNHEY and CDR2 SVGEGT. This CDR3 is CATDRGGRQYF. The CDR3 DNA reads TGTGCCACGGACAGGGGAGGTCGGCAGTACTTC.

This chain connects TRBV27 to TRBJ2-5, with TRBD1 matching 7 bases. Germline assignment: CDR1 MNHEY and CDR2 SMNVEV (reference sequence). Unmatched junction bases numbered 8, after V lost 5 bases and J lost 2 bases. The CDR3 length is 15 residues. The CDR3 coding sequence is TGTGCCAGCAGTCCCCCCGGGACAGAACAAGAGACCCAGTACTTC. It is translated as CASSPPGTEQETQYF.

The V call is TRBV10-3, the J call TRBJ2-7; TRBD1 aligns across 8 bases. Germline V gene sequence: CDR1 ENHRY, CDR2 SYGVKD. The CDR3 is 14 amino acids. Trimming cost V 0 bases and J 6 bases; bases outside gene matches: 4. The CDR3 is CAISESQGAVEQYF. CDR3 coding DNA: TGTGCCATCAGTGAGTCGCAGGGGGCTGTCGAGCAGTACTTC.

This clonotype was observed a handful of times. This sequence joins TRBV20-1 and TRBJ2-4; the D is unclear. Germline values: CDR1 DFQATT, CDR2 SNEGSKA (reference sequence). The CDR3 sequence is 13 residues long. Trimming took off 5 bases at V and 0 bases at J, with 8 bases between the two ends. The CDR3 DNA reads as TGCAGTGCTCCCGGCGAAGCCAAAAACATTCAGTACTTC. Protein product: CSAPGEAKNIQYF.

This clonotype appeared a single time. This rearrangement joins TRBV7-2 to TRBJ1-4; TRBD1 agrees at 7 bases. The CDR3 has 16 residues. Germline CDR1 is SGHTA and CDR2 is FQGNSA. The trim removed 4 bases at V and 8 bases at J, leaving 13 bases unmatched. CDR3 sequence reads: CASSSGGARGDEKLFF. The DNA of the CDR3 is TGTGCCAGCAGCTCCGGCGGGGCCAGGGGGGACGAAAAACTGTTTTTT.

This clonotype was observed a handful of times. The chain joins TRBV6-2 or TRBV6-3 to TRBJ2-7; D may be TRBD1 (6 bases). The CDR3 spans 14 residues. V was shortened by 6 bases and J by 1 base, with 13 bases between the two germline ends. Germline V gene data show CDR1 as MNHEY and CDR2 as SVGEGT. The DNA of the CDR3 is TGTGCCAGCAGGATTGGACAGTTATCCTACGAGCAGTACTTC. Its protein is CASRIGQLSYEQYF.

This clonotype was picked up a small number of times. This chain joins TRBV20-1 and TRBJ2-5, with D possibly matching TRBD2 (5 bases). TRBJ2-7 matches the DNA end more closely, so the J call is doubtful. Germline-derived CDR1 and CDR2 are DFQATT and SNEGSKA (reference sequence). CDR3 length equals 14 residues. CDR3 DNA: TGCAGTGCTAGTAGTCAGTCGAGGGCATACGAGCAGTACTTC. Protein product: CSASSQSRAYEQYF.

The CDR3 DNA reads TGTGCCAGCAGTTACCCTTCGAGGACGGGGGGCAATTCACCCCTCCACTTT. Protein: CASSYPSRTGGNSPLHF. V gene TRBV6-2 or TRBV6-3 combines with J gene TRBJ1-6, with a weak D call TRBD1 (6 bases). Trimming left V 2 bases short and J 7 bases short, with 18 bases between. This CDR3 is 17 amino acids long. Per germline, CDR1 MNHEY and CDR2 SVGEGT.

This clonotype was seen just once. The chain couples TRBV6-1 to TRBJ2-7, with 8 bases aligning to TRBD1. Trimming at V came to 5 bases and at J to 1 base, leaving 10 bases not matched to a gene. Looked up from germline, CDR1 is MNHNS and CDR2 is SASEGT. The CDR3 length is 16 residues. CDR3: CASSFRTGSVSYEQYF. The CDR3 DNA reads TGTGCCAGCAGTTTTCGGACAGGGTCGGTTTCCTACGAGCAGTACTTC.

This rearrangement joins TRBV12-3 or TRBV12-4 to TRBJ2-1; 9 bases are shared with TRBD2. The junction had 3 bases not matched to a gene; V was cut back by 1 base and J by 5 bases. The CDR3 contains 15 residues. The CDR3 protein is CASSLGLAAHNEQFF. The CDR3 nucleotides are TGTGCCAGCAGTTTAGGACTAGCGGCCCACAATGAGCAGTTCTTC.

The V and J genes are TRBV4-3 and TRBJ1-5; D might be TRBD1 (6 bases). The V end lost 0 bases, the J end lost 4 bases, and 16 bases lay between the germline ends. This CDR3 is 17 amino acids long. Per germline, CDR1 LGHNA and CDR2 YSLEER. In DNA, the CDR3 is TGCGCCAGCAGCCAAGATTTGGGGGGCCTGGGAAATCAGCCCCAGCATTTT. Amino acids: CASSQDLGGLGNQPQHF.

The V gene is TRBV10-2, the J gene TRBJ2-7; D perhaps matches TRBD2 (6 bases). The CDR3 length is 15 residues. Germline CDR1 is WSHSY and CDR2 is SAAADI. V was cut by 4 bases and J by 3 bases, with 16 bases left in between. CDR3: CASSATAGGIYEQYF. The CDR3 DNA is TGCGCCAGCAGTGCAACGGCGGGCGGGATCTACGAGCAGTACTTC.

The CDR3 reads CASSFGLAADIQYF. CDR3 DNA: TGTGCCAGCAGCTTCGGCTTAGCTGCGGACATTCAGTACTTC. The rearrangement links TRBV7-8 to TRBJ2-4; unclear D gene. Germline V gives CDR1 SGHVS, CDR2 FQNEAQ. V lost 3 bases and J lost 8, with 14 bases in between. This CDR3 is 14 amino acids long. Variable domain in full (rest from reference TRBV7-8 and TRBJ2-4): GAGVSQSPRYKVAKRGQDVALRCDPISGHVSLFWYQQALGQGPEFLTYFQNEAQLDKSGLPSDRFFAERPEGSVSTLKIQRTQQEDSAVYLCASSFGLAADIQYFGAGTRLSVL.

The chain links TRBV5-4 to TRBJ2-5; TRBD2 is a possible D gene (6 bases). V lost 5 bases to trimming and J lost 3 bases, with 17 bases between them. This CDR3 spans 15 amino acids. Germline V CDR1 and CDR2: SGHNT, YYREEE (reference sequence). The CDR3 DNA reads as TGTGCCAGCAGGTTTGGCGGGGCGGAGGAAGAGACCCAGTACTTC. This encodes CASRFGGAEEETQYF.

V usage is TRBV7-2 and J usage is TRBJ1-3; 8 nucleotides agree with TRBD1. The J segment lost 8 bases and the V segment lost 2 bases, leaving 8 bases of the junction unmatched. Germline-derived CDR1 and CDR2 are SGHTA and FQGNSA. The CDR3 has 15 residues. The DNA for the CDR3 is TGTGCCAGCAGCTTAAGTTTCGGACAGGGTGACACCATATATTTT. Protein: CASSLSFGQGDTIYF.

The table lists this clonotype with many counts. This could be a read error, since a much larger clone is one nucleotide away. This rearrangement joins TRBV7-8 to TRBJ2-5; D is possibly TRBD2 (6 bases). This CDR3 comprises 16 residues. Trimming pared 7 bases from V and 11 bases from J, leaving 29 bases between. CDR1 SGHVS and CDR2 FQNEAQ come from the germline V gene. CDR3 amino acids: CASNGGRTGTTNEQYF. The CDR3 DNA reads as TGTGCCAGCAACGGGGGTAGGACGGGAACTACGAATGAGCAGTACTTC.

The rearrangement uses TRBV5-1 and TRBJ2-5; 7 bases map to TRBD1. After removal of 0 bases from V and 5 bases from J, the junction contained 7 bases not matched to a gene. This CDR3 spans 15 amino acids. Looked up from germline, CDR1 is SGHRS and CDR2 is YFSETQ. This chain's CDR3 is CASSLAGGQWETQYF. The CDR3 DNA is TGCGCCAGCAGCTTGGCAGGGGGACAGTGGGAGACCCAGTACTTC.

The count of this clonotype is one. The CDR3 DNA follows: TGTGCCAGCAGCTTTAGGGAGGATGAGCAGTTCTTC. Translation: CASSFREDEQFF. The genes are TRBV11-2 and TRBJ2-1; D may be TRBD2 (6 bases). CDR3 length: 12 residues. Germline CDR1 is SGHAT and CDR2 is FQNNGV. Deletions cut 3 bases from V and 8 bases from J, with 8 bases between.

This clonotype was found once. The V gene is TRBV15, the J gene TRBJ1-1, with D possibly being TRBD1 (5 bases). The CDR3 is made up of 14 amino acids. Trimming shortened V by 6 bases and J by 1 base, and 12 bases separated the two germline ends. From germline, CDR1 is LNHNV and CDR2 YYDKDF (reference sequence). The CDR3 loop reads CATRSAGRNTEAFF. The CDR3 nucleotides read TGTGCCACCAGGAGCGCGGGGCGGAACACTGAAGCTTTCTTT.

This clonotype appeared many times. V gene TRBV28 combines with J gene TRBJ1-2; D perhaps matches TRBD1 (5 bases). The CDR3 loop spans 15 amino acids. Germline V gives CDR1 MDHEN, CDR2 SYDVKM. V dropped 1 base and J dropped 7 bases, with 16 bases sitting between them. The CDR3 reads CASSLLGGAGAGYTF. The CDR3 DNA sequence: TGTGCCAGCAGTTTATTAGGTGGGGCGGGAGCTGGCTACACCTTC.

V and J are TRBV4-3 and TRBJ1-6, with D perhaps TRBD1 (5 bases). This CDR3 spans 15 amino acids. The V end was cut by 0 bases, the J end by 11 bases, with 14 bases between. CDR1 and CDR2 from the germline V gene are LGHNA and YSLEER. The CDR3 region is CASSQEKGRDPPLHF. The CDR3 DNA follows: TGCGCCAGCAGCCAAGAGAAGGGGAGAGATCCACCCCTCCACTTT.

This chain links TRBV20-1 with TRBJ2-5; 9 bases match TRBD2. Looked up from germline, CDR1 is DFQATT and CDR2 is SNEGSKA (reference sequence). CDR3 length: 12 amino acids. V dropped 6 bases and J dropped 5; count of bases not matched to a gene: 4. The CDR3 DNA reads as TGCAGTGCAAAAGGGACTAGCGAGACCCAGTACTTC. It encodes CSAKGTSETQYF.

V gene TRBV7-9 combines with J gene TRBJ1-4; D is possibly TRBD1 (5 bases). With 4 bases removed from V and 9 bases from J, the gap between germline ends came to 18 bases. The CDR3 consists of 15 residues. The germline gives CDR1 SEHNR, CDR2 FQNEAQ (reference sequence). The CDR3: CASSYTGTAIQKLFF. CDR3 bases: TGTGCCAGCAGCTACACCGGGACCGCCATCCAAAAACTGTTTTTT.

The chain combines TRBV24-1 with TRBJ2-1; a possible D gene is TRBD1 (5 bases). The CDR3 has 13 amino acids. Trimming shortened V by 9 bases and J by 8 bases, and 16 bases separated the two germline ends. Germline values: CDR1 KGHDR, CDR2 SFDVKD. CDR3 nucleotide sequence: TGTGCCACCGTAGGACACACATACGATGAGCAGTTCTTC. It codes for CATVGHTYDEQFF.